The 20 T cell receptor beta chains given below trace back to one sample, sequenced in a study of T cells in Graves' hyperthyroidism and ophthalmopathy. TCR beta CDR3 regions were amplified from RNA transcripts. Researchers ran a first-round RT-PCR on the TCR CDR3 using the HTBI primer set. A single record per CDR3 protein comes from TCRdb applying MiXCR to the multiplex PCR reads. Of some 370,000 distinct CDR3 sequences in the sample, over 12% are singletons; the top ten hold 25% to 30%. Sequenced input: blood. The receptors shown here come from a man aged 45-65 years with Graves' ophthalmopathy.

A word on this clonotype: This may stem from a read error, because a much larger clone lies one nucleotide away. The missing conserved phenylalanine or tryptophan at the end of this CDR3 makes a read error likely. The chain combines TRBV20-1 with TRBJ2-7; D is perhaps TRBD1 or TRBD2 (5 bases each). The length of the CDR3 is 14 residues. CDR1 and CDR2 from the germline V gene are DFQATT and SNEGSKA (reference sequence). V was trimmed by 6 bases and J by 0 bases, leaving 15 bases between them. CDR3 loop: CSARDRDSSYEQYL. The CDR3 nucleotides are TGCAGTGCCAGGGACCGGGATAGCTCCTACGAGCAGTACCTC.

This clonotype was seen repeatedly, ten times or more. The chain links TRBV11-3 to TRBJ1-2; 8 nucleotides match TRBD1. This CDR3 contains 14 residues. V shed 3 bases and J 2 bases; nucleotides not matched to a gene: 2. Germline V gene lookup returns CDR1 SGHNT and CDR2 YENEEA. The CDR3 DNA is TGTGCCAGCAGCTTCGGACAGGGCAACTATGGCTACACCTTC. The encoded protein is CASSFGQGNYGYTF.

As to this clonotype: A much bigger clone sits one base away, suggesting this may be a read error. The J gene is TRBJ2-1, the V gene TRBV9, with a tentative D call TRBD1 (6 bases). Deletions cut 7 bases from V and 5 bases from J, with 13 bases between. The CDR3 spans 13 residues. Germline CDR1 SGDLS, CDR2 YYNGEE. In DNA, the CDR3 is TGTGCCAGCGGCCCAGGGGTACACAATGAGCAGTTCTTC. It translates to CASGPGVHNEQFF.

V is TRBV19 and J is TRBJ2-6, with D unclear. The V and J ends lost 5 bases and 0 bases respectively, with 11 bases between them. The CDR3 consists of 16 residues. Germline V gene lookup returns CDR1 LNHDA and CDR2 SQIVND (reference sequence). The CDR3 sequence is CASSVTASSGANVLTF. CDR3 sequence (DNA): TGTGCCAGTAGTGTGACGGCGAGCTCTGGGGCCAACGTCCTGACTTTC. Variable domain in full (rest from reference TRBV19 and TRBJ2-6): DGGITQSPKYLFRKEGQNVTLSCEQNLNHDAMYWYRQDPGQGLRLIYYSQIVNDFQKGDIAEGYSVSREKKESFPLTVTSAQKNPTAFYLCASSVTASSGANVLTFGAGSRLTVL.

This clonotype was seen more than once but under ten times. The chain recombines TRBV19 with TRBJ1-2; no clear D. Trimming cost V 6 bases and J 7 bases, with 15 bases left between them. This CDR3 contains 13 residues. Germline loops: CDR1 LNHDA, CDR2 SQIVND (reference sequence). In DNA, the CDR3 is TGTGCCAGTAGGAAAGGGCTGTTCGGTGGCTACACCTTC. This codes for CASRKGLFGGYTF.

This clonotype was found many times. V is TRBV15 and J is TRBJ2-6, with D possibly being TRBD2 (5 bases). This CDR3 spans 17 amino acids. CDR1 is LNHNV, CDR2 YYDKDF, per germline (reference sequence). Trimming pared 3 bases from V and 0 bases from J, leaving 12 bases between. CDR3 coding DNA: TGTGCCACCAGCAGGCGGAGCGGCTCCTCTGGGGCCAACGTCCTGACTTTC. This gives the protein CATSRRSGSSGANVLTF.

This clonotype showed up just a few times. DNA of the CDR3: TGTGCCAGCAGCCCGGGACCCAGCACAGATACGCAGTATTTT. This codes for CASSPGPSTDTQYF. The J gene is TRBJ2-3, the V gene TRBV12-3 or TRBV12-4; D possibly matches TRBD1 or TRBD2 (5 bases each). Trimming left V 6 bases short and J 0 bases short, with 10 bases between. This CDR3 has 14 residues.

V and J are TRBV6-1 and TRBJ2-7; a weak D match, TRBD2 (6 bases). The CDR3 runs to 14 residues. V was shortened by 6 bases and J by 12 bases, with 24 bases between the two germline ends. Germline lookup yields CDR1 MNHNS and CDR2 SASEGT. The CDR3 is CASSPSRRALTGYF. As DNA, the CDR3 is TGTGCCAGCAGCCCCTCCAGGAGGGCCTTGACTGGGTACTTC.

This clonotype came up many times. The chain's CDR3 is CASRGLAGRTGELFF. In DNA form, the CDR3 reads TGTGCCAGCAGGGGACTAGCGGGTAGAACCGGGGAGCTGTTTTTT. The chain combines TRBV2 with TRBJ2-2; 12 nucleotides match TRBD2. This CDR3 spans 15 amino acids. CDR1 and CDR2 (germline): SNHLY, FYNNEI. After removal of 6 bases from V and 5 bases from J, the junction contained 4 bases not matched to a gene.

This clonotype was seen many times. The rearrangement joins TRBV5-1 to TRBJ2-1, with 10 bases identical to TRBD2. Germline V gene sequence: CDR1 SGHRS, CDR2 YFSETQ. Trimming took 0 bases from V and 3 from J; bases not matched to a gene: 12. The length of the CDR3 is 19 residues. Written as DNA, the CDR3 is TGCGCCAGCAGCTTGGGTCTGCGCGGGGCTAGCGGGGGCTACAATGAGCAGTTCTTC. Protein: CASSLGLRGASGGYNEQFF.

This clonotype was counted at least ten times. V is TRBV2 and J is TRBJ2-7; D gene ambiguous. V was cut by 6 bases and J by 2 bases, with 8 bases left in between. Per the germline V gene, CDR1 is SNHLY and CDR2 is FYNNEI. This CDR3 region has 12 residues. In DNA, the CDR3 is TGTGCCAGCAGGGGTAGAGCCTACGAGCAGTACTTC. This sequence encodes CASRGRAYEQYF.

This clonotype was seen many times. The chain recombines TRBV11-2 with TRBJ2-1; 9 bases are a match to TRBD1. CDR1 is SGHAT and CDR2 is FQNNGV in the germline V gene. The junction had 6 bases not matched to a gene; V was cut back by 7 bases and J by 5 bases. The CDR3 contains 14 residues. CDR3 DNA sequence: TGTGCCAGCACCCCCAGACAGGGGGACAATGAGCAGTTCTTC. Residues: CASTPRQGDNEQFF.

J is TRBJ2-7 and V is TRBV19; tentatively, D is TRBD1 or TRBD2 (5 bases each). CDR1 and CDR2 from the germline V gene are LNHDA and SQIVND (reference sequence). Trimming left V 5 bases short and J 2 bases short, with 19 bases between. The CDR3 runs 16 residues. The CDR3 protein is CASSGEWPGTTYEQYF. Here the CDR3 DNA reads TGTGCCAGTAGTGGTGAGTGGCCGGGGACCACCTACGAGCAGTACTTC.

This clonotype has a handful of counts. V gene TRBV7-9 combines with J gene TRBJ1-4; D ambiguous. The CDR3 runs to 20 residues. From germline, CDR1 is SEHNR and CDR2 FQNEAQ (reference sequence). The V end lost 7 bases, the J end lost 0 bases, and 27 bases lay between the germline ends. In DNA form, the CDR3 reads TGTGCCAGCACGCCCAACGCCGGGAGCAGCTCGCTTGCAACTAATGAAAAACTGTTTTTT. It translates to CASTPNAGSSSLATNEKLFF.

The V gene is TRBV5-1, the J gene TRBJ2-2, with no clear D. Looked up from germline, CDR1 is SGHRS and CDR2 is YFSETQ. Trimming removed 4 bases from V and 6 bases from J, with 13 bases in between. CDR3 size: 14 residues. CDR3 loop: CASSKDASAGELFF. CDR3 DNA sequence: TGCGCCAGCAGCAAGGACGCCTCTGCCGGGGAGCTGTTTTTT.

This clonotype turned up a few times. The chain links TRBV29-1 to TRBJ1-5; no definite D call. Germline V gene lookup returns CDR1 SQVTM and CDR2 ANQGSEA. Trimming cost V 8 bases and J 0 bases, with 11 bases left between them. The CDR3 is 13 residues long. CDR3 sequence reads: CSYRENSNQPQHF. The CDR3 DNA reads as TGCAGCTACCGGGAGAATAGCAATCAGCCCCAGCATTTT.

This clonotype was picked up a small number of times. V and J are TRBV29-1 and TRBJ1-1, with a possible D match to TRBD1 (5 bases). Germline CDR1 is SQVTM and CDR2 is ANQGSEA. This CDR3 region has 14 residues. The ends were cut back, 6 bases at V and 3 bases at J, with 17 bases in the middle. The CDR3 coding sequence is TGCAGCGTGGGCTCTGGGGGGGTGGACACTGAAGCTTTCTTT. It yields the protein CSVGSGGVDTEAFF.

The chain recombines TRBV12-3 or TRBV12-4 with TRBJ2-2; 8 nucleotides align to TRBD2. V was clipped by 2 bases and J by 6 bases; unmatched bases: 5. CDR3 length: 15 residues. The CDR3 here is CASSLLRGGSGELFF. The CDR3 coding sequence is TGTGCCAGCAGTTTACTCCGGGGGGGGTCCGGGGAGCTGTTTTTT.

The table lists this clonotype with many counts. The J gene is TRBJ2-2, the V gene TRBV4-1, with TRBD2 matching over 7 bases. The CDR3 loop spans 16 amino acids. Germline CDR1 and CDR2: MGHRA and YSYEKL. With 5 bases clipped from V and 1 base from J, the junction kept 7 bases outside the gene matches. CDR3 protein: CASSTRASGNTGELFF. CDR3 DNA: TGCGCCAGCAGCACGCGCGCTAGCGGGAACACCGGGGAGCTGTTTTTT.

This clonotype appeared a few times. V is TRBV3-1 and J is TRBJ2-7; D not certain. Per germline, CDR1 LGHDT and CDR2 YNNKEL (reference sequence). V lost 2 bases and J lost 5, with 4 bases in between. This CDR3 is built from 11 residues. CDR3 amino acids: CASSQSHEQYF. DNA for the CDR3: TGTGCCAGCAGCCAAAGTCACGAGCAGTACTTC.